This TCR beta chain was captured in a study of regulatory T cells in long-lasting Graves disease. Time point meaning: newly diagnosed GD, antithyroid drugs for less than 3 months. Following extraction of RNA from PBMCs, that RNA was used to make the TCR library. Germline CDR1 and CDR2: KGHDR and SFDVKD. CDR3 length equals 14 residues. V lost 4 bases and J lost 4, with 10 bases in between. Study-level findings and limits: Those with persistent disease had in common more public clonotypes (roughly 3,000) than new patients (approximately 890).

CDR3 regions were amplified by Arm-PCR using iRepertoire HTBI primers to build TCR beta libraries. MiXCR, applied by TCRdb to the multiplex PCR reads, yields one record per CDR3 protein. This sample has 400,000 to 450,000 distinct CDR3 sequences, with approximately 15% found just once. Notes on this clonotype: What it binds is not known.

Separately, the same data were catalogued under a study of T cells in Graves' hyperthyroidism and ophthalmopathy. From that report: Patients showing uncontrolled infection, other autoimmune disease, pregnancy or lactation were ineligible.

This chain joins TRBV24-1 and TRBJ2-1; D is unresolved. Specimen: peripheral blood mononuclear cells (PBMCs), collected at new diagnosis, from a patient treated with antithyroid drugs. This clonotype was sampled from a woman aged 25-40 years with Graves disease. The DNA of the CDR3 is TGTGCCACCAGTGACCCTCGTCGATACAATGAGCAGTTCTTC. Translating it yields CATSDPRRYNEQFF.